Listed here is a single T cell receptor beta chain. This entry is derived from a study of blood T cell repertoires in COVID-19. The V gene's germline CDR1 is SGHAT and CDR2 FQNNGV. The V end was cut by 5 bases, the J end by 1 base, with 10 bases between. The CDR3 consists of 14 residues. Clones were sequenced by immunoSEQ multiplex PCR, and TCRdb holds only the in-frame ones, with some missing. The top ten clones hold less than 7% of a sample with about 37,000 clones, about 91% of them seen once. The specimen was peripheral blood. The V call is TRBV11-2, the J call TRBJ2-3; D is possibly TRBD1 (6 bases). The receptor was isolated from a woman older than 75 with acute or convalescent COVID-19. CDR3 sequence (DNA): TGTGCCAGCAGCCAGGGGACCCGCACAGATACGCAGTATTTT. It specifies CASSQGTRTDTQYF.